These 18 T cell receptor beta chains were sequenced from one sample in a study of T cells in Graves' hyperthyroidism and ophthalmopathy. Researchers took RNA transcripts and amplified the TCR beta CDR3 regions from them. First-round RT-PCR of the TCR CDR3 relied on the HTBI primer set. TCRdb reprocessed the multiplex PCR reads via MiXCR and lists one record per CDR3 protein. Of about 660,000 distinct CDR3 sequences listed, approximately 42% are singletons. The specimen was peripheral blood or thyroid tissue (not recorded which). The source of these receptors is an adult man with Graves' disease, either hyperthyroidism or ophthalmopathy (not recorded which).

The gene calls are TRBV6-6 and TRBJ2-7; 13 nucleotides match TRBD2. This CDR3 comprises 16 residues. The V gene's germline CDR1 is MNHNY and CDR2 SVGAGI (reference sequence). With 4 bases clipped from V and 4 bases from J, the junction kept 7 bases outside the gene matches. The CDR3 sequence: CASSSGLAGRLYEQYF. Here the CDR3 DNA reads TGTGCCAGCAGTTCGGGACTAGCGGGGAGGCTGTACGAGCAGTACTTC.

This clonotype has at least ten counts. The V gene is TRBV7-9, the J gene TRBJ2-7; TRBD2 matches 11 bases. The trim removed 9 bases at V and 4 bases at J, leaving 8 bases unmatched. The CDR3 loop spans 14 amino acids. Germline-derived CDR1 and CDR2 are SEHNR and FQNEAQ (reference sequence). For the CDR3, the DNA is TGTGCCAGTAGTCCCGGGACTAGCGGATACGAGCAGTACTTC. Residues: CASSPGTSGYEQYF.

This rearrangement joins TRBV2 to TRBJ1-5; no definite D call. Trimming stripped 2 bases from V and 6 bases from J, with 14 bases between. The CDR3 has 15 amino acids. Per germline, CDR1 SNHLY and CDR2 FYNNEI. Here the CDR3 reads CASSEWASHRQPQHF. CDR3 coding DNA: TGTGCCAGCAGTGAATGGGCCAGTCATCGTCAGCCCCAGCATTTT.

This clonotype came up many times. The genes are TRBV20-1 and TRBJ1-5, with 8 bases lining up with TRBD1. The CDR3 sequence is 17 residues long. Trimming cost V 5 bases and J 1 base; bases outside gene matches: 13. The germline V gene has CDR1 DFQATT and CDR2 SNEGSKA (reference sequence). The CDR3 reads CSALRTGRGASNQPQHF. The CDR3 DNA follows: TGCAGTGCTCTGCGGACAGGGCGAGGCGCGAGCAATCAGCCCCAGCATTTT.

The chain combines TRBV7-9 with TRBJ1-1, with 7 bases matching TRBD1. The germline V gene encodes CDR1 SEHNR and CDR2 FQNEAQ (reference sequence). This CDR3 spans 14 amino acids. The ends lost 6 bases at V and 1 base at J; junction bases unmatched: 5. DNA of the CDR3: TGTGCCAGCAGTGAGTGGGACAGGAACACTGAAGCTTTCTTT. This codes for CASSEWDRNTEAFF.

This clonotype was detected a few times. The chain has TRBV19 and TRBJ2-7, with 12 positions matching TRBD2. Unmatched junction bases numbered 12, after V lost 5 bases and J lost 7 bases. The germline CDR1 and CDR2 sequences are LNHDA and SQIVND (reference sequence). This CDR3 contains 16 residues. The CDR3 region has the DNA TGTGCCAGTAGTTCCTTAGGGACTAGCGGGCCAAGGGAGCAGTACTTC. Translated, it gives CASSSLGTSGPREQYF.

The chain carries TRBV7-9 and TRBJ1-5, with no clear D. CDR3 length: 15 amino acids. Germline V lookup: CDR1 SEHNR, CDR2 FQNEAQ (reference sequence). The V end lost 0 bases, the J end lost 0 bases, and 6 bases lay between the germline ends. CDR3 amino acids: CASSLAGRSNQPQHF. CDR3 nucleotides: TGTGCCAGCAGCTTAGCAGGCCGTAGCAATCAGCCCCAGCATTTT. Using reference TRBV7-9 and TRBJ1-5 for the parts outside the CDR3, the full variable domain is DTGVSQNPRHKITKRGQNVTFRCDPISEHNRLYWYRQTLGQGPEFLTYFQNEAQLEKSRLLSDRFSAERPKGSFSTLEIQRTEQGDSAMYLCASSLAGRSNQPQHFGDGTRLSIL.

This clonotype has just a few counts. This chain connects TRBV19 to TRBJ1-5; the D gene is possibly TRBD1 (5 bases). This CDR3 spans 14 amino acids. CDR1 LNHDA and CDR2 SQIVND come from the germline V gene (reference sequence). V lost 3 bases and J 6 bases, leaving 12 bases between the germline ends. CDR3 sequence reads: CASSIGGSGQPQHF. CDR3 sequence (DNA): TGTGCCAGTAGTATTGGGGGTTCGGGTCAGCCCCAGCATTTT.

A few counts support this clonotype. V is TRBV29-1 and J is TRBJ1-2; D remains unclear. CDR1 is SQVTM and CDR2 is ANQGSEA in the germline V gene. CDR3 size: 13 residues. Written as DNA, the CDR3 is TGCCCCCCCATTGGGGTCCGTATTGATGGCTACACCTTC. Translation: CPPIGVRIDGYTF.

V gene TRBV2 combines with J gene TRBJ1-2, with 8 positions matching TRBD1. Germline V gene sequence: CDR1 SNHLY, CDR2 FYNNEI. The CDR3 is 13 residues long. Trimming removed 8 bases from V and 5 bases from J; junction bases left unmatched: 7. DNA of the CDR3: TGTGCCAGCGGTCCCGGGACAGGATATGGCTACACCTTC. The encoded protein is CASGPGTGYGYTF.

V is TRBV7-2 and J is TRBJ2-7; a weak D match, TRBD1 (6 bases). This CDR3 is 13 amino acids long. V was cut by 6 bases and J by 6 bases, with 15 bases left in between. CDR1 and CDR2 (germline): SGHTA, FQGNSA. CDR3 in amino acids: CASSYSGRGEQYF. As DNA, the CDR3 is TGTGCCAGCAGTTACTCGGGCAGGGGCGAGCAGTACTTC.

This CDR3 reads CSARRPLAGRGDEQYF. The CDR3 DNA reads TGCAGTGCGCGCCGCCCCCTAGCGGGTCGAGGGGACGAGCAGTACTTC. V gene TRBV20-1 combines with J gene TRBJ2-7; 8 bases match TRBD2. From germline, CDR1 is DFQATT and CDR2 SNEGSKA (reference sequence). Trimming took 6 bases from V and 5 from J; bases not matched to a gene: 18. The CDR3 is 16 amino acids.

This clonotype was seen ten or more times. The gene calls are TRBV7-2 and TRBJ2-5, with D perhaps given as TRBD1 or TRBD2 (5 bases each). Looked up from germline, CDR1 is SGHTA and CDR2 is FQGNSA. The CDR3 is 15 residues long. V lost 5 bases and J 4 bases, leaving 17 bases between the germline ends. CDR3 residues: CASSRGPGIVETQYF. CDR3 nucleotides: TGTGCCAGCAGCAGGGGACCAGGGATCGTAGAGACCCAGTACTTC.

J is TRBJ2-6 and V is TRBV7-6; D remains ambiguous. Germline CDR1 and CDR2: SGHVS and FNYEAQ. Trimming left V 5 bases short and J 4 bases short, with 12 bases between. This CDR3 spans 15 amino acids. The CDR3 sequence: CASSLLWAGANVLTF. CDR3 sequence (DNA): TGTGCCAGCAGCCTCCTCTGGGCAGGGGCCAACGTCCTGACTTTC.

Details on this clonotype: Just one base apart from a much larger clone, this may be a read error. The J gene is TRBJ2-7, the V gene TRBV20-1; possible D gene TRBD1, 6 bases. CDR1 and CDR2 (germline): DFQATT, SNEGSKA (reference sequence). The CDR3 totals 14 residues. The CDR3 protein is CSAVEGQGTYEQHF. The CDR3 DNA reads as TGCAGTGCTGTAGAGGGACAAGGAACATACGAGCAGCACTTC.

This chain uses TRBV29-1 with TRBJ1-5; D is unclear. CDR1 is SQVTM and CDR2 is ANQGSEA in the germline V gene. The V and J ends lost 4 bases and 3 bases respectively, with 7 bases between them. The CDR3 is made up of 12 amino acids. CDR3 region: CSVGGPNQPQHF. The CDR3 DNA reads TGCAGCGTTGGTGGACCCAATCAGCCCCAGCATTTT.

The chain couples TRBV24-1 to TRBJ2-5; 10 bases match TRBD1. The CDR3 has 16 residues. The germline gives CDR1 KGHDR, CDR2 SFDVKD. J gave up 1 base and V 5 bases, and 6 bases lay outside the gene matches. The CDR3 DNA follows: TGTGCCACCAGTGTTGGGACAGGGGTGAGCCAAGAGACCCAGTACTTC. This sequence encodes CATSVGTGVSQETQYF.

This clonotype was detected only a few times. J is TRBJ1-5 and V is TRBV5-6; weak D call: TRBD1 (6 bases). Trimming pared 0 bases from V and 7 bases from J, leaving 20 bases between. The CDR3 sequence is 17 residues long. Germline CDR1 is SGHDT and CDR2 is YYEEEE. CDR3 in DNA: TGTGCCAGCAGCTTGGGACCTTTGGGACAAACTCTCCAGCCCCAGCATTTT. Residues: CASSLGPLGQTLQPQHF.